The 26 T cell receptor beta chains presented below share a single source sample, sequenced in a study of T cells in Graves' hyperthyroidism and ophthalmopathy. Amplification yielded TCR beta CDR3 regions, with RNA transcripts as the source. When the TCR CDR3 underwent first-round RT-PCR, the HTBI primer set was used. TCRdb analysed the multiplex PCR reads with MiXCR anew, one entry per CDR3 protein. Seen here are around 600,000 distinct CDR3 sequences, around 16% observed once, and the top ten hold less than 3.5%. The sequencing input was blood. The receptors come from a woman aged 40 to 50 with Graves' ophthalmopathy.

This clonotype showed up just a few times. The chain carries TRBV4-1 and TRBJ1-2, with D maybe TRBD1 (6 bases). V lost 0 bases and J lost 8, with 16 bases in between. The CDR3 has 15 residues. Germline V gene sequence: CDR1 MGHRA, CDR2 YSYEKL. As DNA, the CDR3 is TGCGCCAGCAGCCAAGAAGGACTCACCAGGGGAGGCTACACCTTC. Translated, it gives CASSQEGLTRGGYTF.

This clonotype was detected only a few times. The missing conserved phenylalanine or tryptophan at the end of this CDR3 makes a read error likely. The chain has TRBV28 and TRBJ1-2; tentatively, D is TRBD1 (6 bases). The CDR3 length is 13 residues. CDR1 MDHEN and CDR2 SYDVKM come from the germline V gene. V shed 3 bases and J shed 5 bases, with 10 bases lying between them. CDR3 DNA: TGTGCCAGCAGTTTGGGACAACGGTATGGCTACACCCTC. Protein product: CASSLGQRYGYTL.

This clonotype was seen at least ten times. V and J are TRBV28 and TRBJ2-1; tentatively, D is TRBD2 (6 bases). The V end lost 4 bases, the J end lost 7 bases, and 17 bases lay between the germline ends. The germline CDR1 and CDR2 sequences are MDHEN and SYDVKM. The CDR3 consists of 15 residues. CDR3 protein: CASSSPGTPRNEQFF. For the CDR3, the DNA is TGTGCCAGCAGTTCCCCGGGGACTCCGAGGAATGAGCAGTTCTTC. Combining the CDR3 with reference TRBV28 and TRBJ2-1 gives the whole variable domain DVKVTQSSRYLVKRTGEKVFLECVQDMDHENMFWYRQDPGLGLRLIYFSYDVKMKEKGDIPEGYSVSREKKERFSLILESASTNQTSMYLCASSSPGTPRNEQFFGPGTRLTVL.

The chain recombines TRBV4-1 with TRBJ2-5; no firm D call. CDR3 length: 14 amino acids. CDR1 and CDR2 from the germline V gene are MGHRA and YSYEKL. V was trimmed by 2 bases and J by 4 bases, leaving 11 bases between them. CDR3 DNA sequence: TGCGCCAGCAGCCAACTTTTTGGCCGAGAGACCCAGTACTTC. Encoded protein: CASSQLFGRETQYF.

The table lists this clonotype with a few counts. The chain combines TRBV27 with TRBJ2-2; 13 nucleotides align to TRBD2. V was pared by 1 base and J by 6 bases, with 2 bases of the junction left unmatched. CDR3 length: 16 amino acids. Germline lookup yields CDR1 MNHEY and CDR2 SMNVEV (reference sequence). The chain's CDR3 is CASSLFGLAGAGELFF. The DNA for the CDR3 is TGTGCCAGCAGTTTATTCGGACTAGCGGGAGCCGGGGAGCTGTTTTTT.

This clonotype was found many times. V and J are TRBV20-1 and TRBJ2-1; 8 bases align to TRBD2. J lost 0 bases, V lost 3 bases, and 4 bases had no gene match. This CDR3 spans 15 amino acids. Per the germline V gene, CDR1 is DFQATT and CDR2 is SNEGSKA (reference sequence). In nucleotides, the CDR3 is TGCAGTGCTAGTCAGCGGGGGAGCTCCTACAATGAGCAGTTCTTC. This translates into CSASQRGSSYNEQFF.

CDR3 sequence (DNA): TGCAGCGTCCCAGGACCCTCATACGAGCAGTACTTC. This codes for CSVPGPSYEQYF. V usage is TRBV29-1 and J usage is TRBJ2-7; no firm D call. Per germline, CDR1 SQVTM and CDR2 ANQGSEA. This CDR3 is built from 12 residues. V lost 6 bases to trimming and J lost 4 bases, with 13 bases between them.

The chain joins TRBV12-3 or TRBV12-4 to TRBJ2-5; 12 bases align to TRBD2. V lost 0 bases, J lost 4 bases, and 3 bases stayed unmatched. This CDR3 comprises 16 residues. The CDR3 bases are TGTGCCAGCAGTTTAGCCAGACTAGCGGGAGTAGAGACCCAGTACTTC. It is translated as CASSLARLAGVETQYF.

The chain has TRBV19 and TRBJ1-1; D is uncertain. The CDR3 runs to 14 residues. Germline V gene sequence: CDR1 LNHDA, CDR2 SQIVND (reference sequence). Trimming removed 3 bases at V and 1 base at J, with 9 bases between. Here the CDR3 DNA reads TGTGCCAGTAGTATGGTACAGAGGAACACTGAAGCTTTCTTT. Translation: CASSMVQRNTEAFF.

This clonotype was observed many times. The chain uses TRBV6-1 and TRBJ2-3, with a possible D match to TRBD2 (7 bases). The germline gives CDR1 MNHNS, CDR2 SASEGT. This CDR3 contains 16 residues. The V and J ends lost 2 bases and 1 base respectively, with 13 bases between them. CDR3 sequence (DNA): TGTGCCAGCAGTGAAATAGGAGGGGGGGGCACAGATACGCAGTATTTT. This translates into CASSEIGGGGTDTQYF.

This rearrangement joins TRBV6-6 to TRBJ2-3; 9 positions match TRBD2. The ends lost 0 bases at V and 6 bases at J; junction bases unmatched: 16. Germline V gene lookup returns CDR1 MNHNY and CDR2 SVGAGI (reference sequence). This CDR3 spans 19 amino acids. CDR3 sequence reads: CASSYSLSGGTSPSDTQYF. For the CDR3, the DNA is TGTGCCAGCAGTTACTCGCTCTCCGGGGGGACTAGCCCCAGCGATACGCAGTATTTT.

The chain uses TRBV18 and TRBJ2-5; possible D gene TRBD2, 6 bases. CDR3 length equals 15 residues. CDR1 KGHSH and CDR2 LQKENI come from the germline V gene. The V end lost 3 bases, the J end lost 7 bases, and 18 bases lay between the germline ends. The CDR3 reads CASSPAETSGGTQYF. In DNA form, the CDR3 reads TGTGCCAGCTCACCCGCGGAGACCTCCGGGGGGACCCAGTACTTC.

This clonotype showed up just a few times. This rearrangement joins TRBV9 to TRBJ1-1; unclear D gene. This CDR3 comprises 13 residues. The germline gives CDR1 SGDLS, CDR2 YYNGEE. Trimming removed 0 bases from V and 5 bases from J, with 8 bases in between. The CDR3 sequence: CASSVGQQTEAFF. CDR3 DNA sequence: TGTGCCAGCAGCGTAGGGCAACAGACTGAAGCTTTCTTT. Full variable domain (rest looked up from reference TRBV9 and TRBJ1-1): DSGVTQTPKHLITATGQRVTLRCSPRSGDLSVYWYQQSLDQGLQFLIQYYNGEERAKGNILERFSAQQFPDLHSELNLSSLELGDSALYFCASSVGQQTEAFFGQGTRLTVV.

This chain links TRBV20-1 with TRBJ2-1; 7 nucleotides align to TRBD2. Germline CDR1 reads DFQATT; CDR2 reads SNEGSKA (reference sequence). This CDR3 is 16 amino acids long. V lost 6 bases to trimming and J lost 6 bases; unmatched junction nucleotides: 17. The CDR3, as DNA: TGCAGTGCCGATAGGGACTACTTCTTGGGTCTCAATGAGCAGTTCTTC. Protein sequence: CSADRDYFLGLNEQFF.

V is TRBV16 and J is TRBJ2-7, with 7 positions matching TRBD1. The V gene's germline CDR1 is KGHSY and CDR2 FQNENV. CDR3 length: 15 amino acids. After removal of 10 bases from V and 2 bases from J, the junction contained 14 bases not matched to a gene. CDR3 nucleotide sequence: TGTGCCACCAAGAAGGCGACAGGGTGGGCCTACGAGCAGTACTTC. Translating it yields CATKKATGWAYEQYF. Using reference TRBV16 and TRBJ2-7 for the parts outside the CDR3, the full variable domain is GEEVAQTPKHLVRGEGQKAKLYCAPIKGHSYVFWYQQVLKNEFKFLISFQNENVFDETGMPKERFSAKCLPNSPCSLEIQATKLEDSAVYFCATKKATGWAYEQYFGPGTRLTVT.

This clonotype was detected ten times or more. V and J are TRBV11-2 and TRBJ2-5; maybe TRBD1 (6 bases). Deletions cut 3 bases from V and 2 bases from J, with 10 bases between. Per germline, CDR1 SGHAT and CDR2 FQNNGV. The CDR3 is 14 amino acids. DNA of the CDR3: TGTGCCAGCAGCTTCCAGGGGCTACAAGAGACCCAGTACTTC. Its translation is CASSFQGLQETQYF.

This clonotype was found many times. The V and J genes are TRBV5-6 and TRBJ2-3, with D possibly matching TRBD1 (6 bases). V dropped 0 bases and J dropped 1 base, with 9 bases sitting between them. CDR1 is SGHDT, CDR2 YYEEEE, per germline. This CDR3 is built from 15 residues. In nucleotides, the CDR3 is TGTGCCAGCAGCTTGGACAGGGCCGGCACAGATACGCAGTATTTT. Protein product: CASSLDRAGTDTQYF.

This clonotype was seen more than once but under ten times. The chain combines TRBV19 with TRBJ2-5; D might be TRBD2 (6 bases). From germline, CDR1 is LNHDA and CDR2 SQIVND (reference sequence). V was clipped by 5 bases and J by 2 bases, with 12 bases between them. The CDR3 runs to 14 residues. CDR3 DNA sequence: TGTGCCAGTAGTTCCATGCGGGGACAAGAGACCCAGTACTTC. Its protein product is CASSSMRGQETQYF.

At least ten counts were recorded for this clonotype. The chain joins TRBV7-9 to TRBJ1-2; a possible D gene is TRBD1 (5 bases). With 2 bases removed from V and 3 bases from J, the gap between germline ends came to 16 bases. Germline lookup yields CDR1 SEHNR and CDR2 FQNEAQ (reference sequence). The CDR3 contains 16 residues. The CDR3 is CASSLSHEQGHYGYTF. CDR3 nucleotides: TGTGCCAGCAGCTTATCCCATGAGCAGGGTCACTATGGCTACACCTTC.

The chain has TRBV29-1 and TRBJ2-1, with 14 bases matching TRBD2. Germline values: CDR1 SQVTM, CDR2 ANQGSEA. The V segment lost 6 bases and the J segment 1 base; nucleotides outside the gene matches: 8. This CDR3 is 17 amino acids long. The CDR3 here is CSVPGLAGDRSYNEQFF. Here the CDR3 DNA reads TGCAGCGTCCCGGGACTAGCGGGAGATCGTTCCTACAATGAGCAGTTCTTC.

The V and J genes are TRBV28 and TRBJ2-1; D is undetermined. The CDR3 consists of 14 residues. Germline assignment: CDR1 MDHEN and CDR2 SYDVKM. V was pared by 10 bases and J by 4 bases, with 17 bases between. CDR3 nucleotide sequence: TGTGCCACGGCTCCTAGAGCGCTGTACAATGAGCAGTTCTTC. As protein: CATAPRALYNEQFF. Combining the CDR3 with reference TRBV28 and TRBJ2-1 gives the whole variable domain DVKVTQSSRYLVKRTGEKVFLECVQDMDHENMFWYRQDPGLGLRLIYFSYDVKMKEKGDIPEGYSVSREKKERFSLILESASTNQTSMYLCATAPRALYNEQFFGPGTRLTVL.

A few counts support this clonotype. The rearrangement links TRBV12-3 or TRBV12-4 to TRBJ2-7, with D possibly being TRBD2 (5 bases). The CDR3 length is 15 residues. Deletions cut 1 base from V and 2 bases from J, with 12 bases between. Here the CDR3 reads CASSLGGYNAYEQYF. CDR3 in DNA: TGTGCCAGCAGTTTAGGAGGGTACAACGCCTACGAGCAGTACTTC.

This clonotype was detected a few times. The CDR3 sequence is CASSLWSSRESRANSPLHF. The DNA for the CDR3 is TGCGCCAGCAGCCTGTGGTCGAGTCGGGAGAGCAGGGCCAATTCACCCCTCCACTTT. The rearrangement links TRBV5-1 to TRBJ1-6; D perhaps matches TRBD1 (5 bases). V gave up 4 bases and J gave up 7 bases, with 27 bases separating them. The V gene's germline CDR1 is SGHRS and CDR2 YFSETQ. The CDR3 is made up of 19 amino acids.

This chain connects TRBV10-2 to TRBJ2-7; no firm D call. CDR1 and CDR2 from the germline V gene are WSHSY and SAAADI. V lost 6 bases and J 7 bases, leaving 7 bases between the germline ends. The CDR3 sequence is 10 residues long. The CDR3 DNA follows: TGCGCCAGCAGCGACCGGGAGCAGTACTTC. This gives the protein CASSDREQYF.

This clonotype has ten or more counts. The rearrangement uses TRBV3-1 and TRBJ2-7, with a possible D match to TRBD2 (5 bases). The CDR3 extends over 14 amino acids. Per the germline V gene, CDR1 is LGHDT and CDR2 is YNNKEL (reference sequence). Trimming took off 3 bases at V and 2 bases at J, with 11 bases between the two ends. In DNA, the CDR3 is TGTGCCAGCAGCCAGACTACTGGAGCCTACGAGCAGTACTTC. Translating gives CASSQTTGAYEQYF.

This clonotype was seen many times. The chain joins TRBV5-1 to TRBJ1-1; 9 bases map to TRBD1. V lost 4 bases and J lost 7; bases outside the gene matches: 5. Germline loops: CDR1 SGHRS, CDR2 YFSETQ. The CDR3 has 13 amino acids. CDR3 sequence: CASSMGQGGEAFF. The CDR3 DNA sequence: TGCGCCAGCAGCATGGGACAGGGTGGTGAAGCTTTCTTT.